The sequence of this T cell receptor beta chain was determined in a study of response to subunit inactivated influenza vaccine. Overall study results and limits: The authors suggested that every seasonal influenza vaccination recruits few new T cells.

This clonotype was seen a handful of times. Its specificity is unknown. One entry per CDR3 protein results from TCRdb running MiXCR on the RT-PCR reads. The sample shows some 500,000 distinct CDR3 sequences, 16% of them seen only once. This CDR3 spans 15 amino acids. The V end lost 7 bases, the J end lost 6 bases, and 21 bases lay between the germline ends. The J gene is TRBJ1-1, the V gene TRBV12-3 or TRBV12-4; weak D call: TRBD1 (6 bases). This receptor was taken from a man between 50 and 70 years old who received an inactivated influenza vaccine. Specimen: CD4+ T cells sorted from PBMCs, collected 23 to 25 months after vaccination. The CDR3 sequence: CASTLGPGVVAEAFF. CDR3 bases: TGTGCCAGCACCTTAGGGCCAGGGGTGGTTGCTGAAGCTTTCTTT.